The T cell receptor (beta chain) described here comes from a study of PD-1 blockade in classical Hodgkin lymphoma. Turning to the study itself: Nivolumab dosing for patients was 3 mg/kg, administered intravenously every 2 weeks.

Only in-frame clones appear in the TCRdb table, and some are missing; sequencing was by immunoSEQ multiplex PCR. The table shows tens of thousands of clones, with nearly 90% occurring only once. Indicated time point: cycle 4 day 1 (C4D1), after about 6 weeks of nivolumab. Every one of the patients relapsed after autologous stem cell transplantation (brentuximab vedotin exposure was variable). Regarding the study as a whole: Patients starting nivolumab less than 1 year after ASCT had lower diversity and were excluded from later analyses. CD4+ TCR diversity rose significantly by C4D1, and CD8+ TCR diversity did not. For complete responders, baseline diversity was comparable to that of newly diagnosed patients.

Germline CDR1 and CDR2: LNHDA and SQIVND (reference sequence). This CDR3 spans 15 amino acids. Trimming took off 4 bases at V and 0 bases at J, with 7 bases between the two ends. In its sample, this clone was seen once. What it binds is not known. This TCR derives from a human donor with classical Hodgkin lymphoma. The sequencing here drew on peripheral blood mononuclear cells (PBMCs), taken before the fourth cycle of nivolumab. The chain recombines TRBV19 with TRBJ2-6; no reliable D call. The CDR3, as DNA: TGTGCCAGTAGTACTCCGCGCTCTGGGGCCAACGTCCTGACTTTC. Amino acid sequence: CASSTPRSGANVLTF.